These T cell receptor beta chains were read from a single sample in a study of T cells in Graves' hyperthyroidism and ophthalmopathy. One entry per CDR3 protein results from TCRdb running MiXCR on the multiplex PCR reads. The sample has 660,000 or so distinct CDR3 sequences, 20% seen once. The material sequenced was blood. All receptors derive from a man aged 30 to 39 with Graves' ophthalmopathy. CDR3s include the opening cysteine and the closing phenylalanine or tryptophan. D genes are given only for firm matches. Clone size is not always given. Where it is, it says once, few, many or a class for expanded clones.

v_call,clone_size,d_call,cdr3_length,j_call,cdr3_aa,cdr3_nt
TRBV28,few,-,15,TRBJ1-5,CASSLHRTSNQPQHF,TGTGCCAGCAGTTTGCACAGAACTAGCAATCAGCCCCAGCATTTT
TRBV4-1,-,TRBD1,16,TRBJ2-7,CASSQETGAYSYEQYF,TGCGCCAGCAGCCAGGAAACAGGGGCCTACTCCTACGAGCAGTACTTC
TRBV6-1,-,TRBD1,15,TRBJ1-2,CASSPPGGQHYGYTF,TGTGCCAGCAGTCCCCCAGGGGGACAGCACTATGGCTACACCTTC
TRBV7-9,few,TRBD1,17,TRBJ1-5,CASSLGWDRGLWQPQHF,TGTGCCAGCAGCCTAGGGTGGGACAGGGGGCTCTGGCAGCCCCAGCATTTT
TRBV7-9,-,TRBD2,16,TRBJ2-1,CASSLVVSGINNEQFF,TGTGCCAGCAGCTTAGTGGTTAGCGGGATAAACAATGAGCAGTTCTTC
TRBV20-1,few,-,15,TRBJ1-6,CSASMQDLYNSPLHF,TGCAGTGCTAGTATGCAGGACTTGTATAATTCACCCCTCCACTTT
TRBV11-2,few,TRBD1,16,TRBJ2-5,CASSAPGTGDEETQYF,TGTGCCAGCAGTGCTCCCGGGACAGGGGACGAAGAGACCCAGTACTTC
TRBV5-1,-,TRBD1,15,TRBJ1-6,CASSLAVTGYSPLHF,TGCGCCAGCAGCTTGGCGGTGACAGGGTATTCACCCCTCCACTTT
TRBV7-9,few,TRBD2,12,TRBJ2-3,CASSGLDDTQYF,TGTGCCAGCAGCGGACTAGATGATACGCAGTATTTT
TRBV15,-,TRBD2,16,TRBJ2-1,CATSRDPGGRHNEQFF,TGTGCCACCAGCAGAGATCCTGGCGGGAGACACAATGAGCAGTTCTTC
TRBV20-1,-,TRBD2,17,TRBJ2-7,CSARDSGLAGSSYEQYF,TGCAGTGCTAGAGATTCGGGACTAGCGGGAAGCTCCTACGAGCAGTACTTC
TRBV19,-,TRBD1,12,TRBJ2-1,CASSPGTVPQFF,TGTGCCAGTAGTCCCGGGACAGTTCCACAGTTCTTC
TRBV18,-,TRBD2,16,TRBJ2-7,CASSAGLAGSSYEQYF,TGTGCCAGCTCAGCAGGACTAGCGGGATCTTCCTACGAGCAGTACTTC
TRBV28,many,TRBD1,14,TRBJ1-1,CASSPGQGLWQAFF,TGTGCCAGCAGTCCCGGACAGGGTTTATGGCAAGCTTTCTTT
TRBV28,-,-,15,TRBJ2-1,CASSSTGKGYNEQFF,TGTGCCAGCAGTTCCACAGGGAAGGGCTACAATGAGCAGTTCTTC
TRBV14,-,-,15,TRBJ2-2,CASSPTALNTGELFF,TGTGCCAGCAGCCCCACAGCCCTGAACACCGGGGAGCTGTTTTTT
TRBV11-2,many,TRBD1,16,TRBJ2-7,CASSLPRGQASYEQYF,TGTGCCAGCAGCTTGCCCCGGGGACAGGCCTCCTACGAGCAGTACTTC
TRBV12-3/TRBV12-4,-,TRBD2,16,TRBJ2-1,CASSLAQAGAYNEQSF,TGTGCCAGCAGTTTAGCGCAAGCGGGAGCTTACAATGAGCAGTCCTTC
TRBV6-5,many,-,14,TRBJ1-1,CASSYSGGNTEAFF,TGTGCCAGCAGTTACTCAGGTGGGAACACTGAAGCTTTCTTT
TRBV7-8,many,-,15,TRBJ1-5,CASSLAKDSNQPQHF,TGTGCCAGCAGCTTAGCGAAGGACAGCAATCAGCCCCAGCATTTT
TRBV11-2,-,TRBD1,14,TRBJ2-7,CASSLTGKVYEQYF,TGTGCCAGCAGTCTGACAGGGAAAGTCTACGAGCAGTACTTC
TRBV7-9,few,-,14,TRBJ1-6,CASSMDQGSSPLHF,TGTGCCAGCAGCATGGACCAGGGGAGTTCACCCCTCCACTTT
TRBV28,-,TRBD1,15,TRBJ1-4,CASSSRQGFDEKLFF,TGTGCCAGCAGTTCTCGACAGGGGTTTGATGAAAAACTGTTTTTT
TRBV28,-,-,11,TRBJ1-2,CASTGTYGYTF,TGTGCCAGCACGGGCACCTATGGCTACACCTTC
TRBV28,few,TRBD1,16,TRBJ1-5,CASSPRTGTSNQPQHF,TGTGCCAGCAGTCCGAGGACAGGGACGAGCAATCAGCCCCAGCATTTT
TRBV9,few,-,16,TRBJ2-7,CASSLGGDPTFSEQYF,TGTGCCAGCAGCCTAGGAGGGGACCCTACTTTCAGCGAGCAGTACTTC
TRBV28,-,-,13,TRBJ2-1,CASTPPTYNEQFF,TGTGCCAGCACCCCCCCCACCTACAATGAGCAGTTCTTC
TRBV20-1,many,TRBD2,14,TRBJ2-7,CSAPGLAGLHEQYF,TGCAGTGCACCGGGACTAGCGGGATTGCACGAGCAGTACTTC
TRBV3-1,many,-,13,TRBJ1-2,CASSRASEDGYTF,TGTGCCAGCAGCCGAGCCTCAGAGGATGGCTACACCTTC